The TCR beta chain under discussion was sequenced for a study of cytomegalovirus exposure and HLA in healthy donors. Study-wide background: Membership in the Caucasian-associated ancestry cluster was found for around 81% of around 380 genotyped donors. General study results and limits: In an earlier analysis, most TCR beta V segments were productive about 87% or about 30% of the time.

CDR3 length: 18 amino acids. The V gene lost 1 base and the J gene lost 4 bases, with 17 bases spanning the gap. Use of 60 Vbeta and 13 Jbeta primers characterized the PCR. Measured with immunoSEQ multiplex PCR; TCRdb has only the in-frame clones, and not every one. The profile shows about 110,000 clones, 73% of them singletons. With respect to this clone: Its specificity is unknown.

The donors were healthy bone marrow donors. What was sequenced was PBMCs. This clonotype was sampled from a man aged 35 to 55 in good health and CMV-seronegative. The chain has TRBV23-1 and TRBJ1-6; TRBD1 might be the D (6 bases). TRBV23-1 is filed as an ORF, its function uncertain. The CDR3: CASSQCSGRGLYNSPLHF. For the CDR3, the DNA is TGCGCCAGCAGTCAATGTAGTGGCAGGGGTTTGTATAATTCACCCCTCCACTTT.